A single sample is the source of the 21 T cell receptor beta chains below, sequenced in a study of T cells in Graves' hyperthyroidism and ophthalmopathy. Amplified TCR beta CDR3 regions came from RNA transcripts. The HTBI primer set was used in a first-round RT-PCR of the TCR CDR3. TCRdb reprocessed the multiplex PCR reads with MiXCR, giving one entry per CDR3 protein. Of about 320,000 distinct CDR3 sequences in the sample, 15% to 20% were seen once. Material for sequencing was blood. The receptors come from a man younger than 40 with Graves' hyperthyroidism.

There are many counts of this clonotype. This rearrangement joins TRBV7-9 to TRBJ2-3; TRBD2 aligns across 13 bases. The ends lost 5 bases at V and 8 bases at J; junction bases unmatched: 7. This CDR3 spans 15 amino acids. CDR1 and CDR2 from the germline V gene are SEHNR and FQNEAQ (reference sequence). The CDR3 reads CASSLLAGGPGTQYF. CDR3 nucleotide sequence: TGTGCCAGCAGCCTACTAGCGGGAGGGCCTGGTACGCAGTATTTT. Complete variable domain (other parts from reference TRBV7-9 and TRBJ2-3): DTGVSQNPRHKITKRGQNVTFRCDPISEHNRLYWYRQTLGQGPEFLTYFQNEAQLEKSRLLSDRFSAERPKGSFSTLEIQRTEQGDSAMYLCASSLLAGGPGTQYFGPGTRLTVL.

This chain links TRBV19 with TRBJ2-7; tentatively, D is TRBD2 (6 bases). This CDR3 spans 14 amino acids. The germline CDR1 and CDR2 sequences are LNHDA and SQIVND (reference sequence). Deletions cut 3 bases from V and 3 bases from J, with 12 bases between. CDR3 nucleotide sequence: TGTGCCAGTAGTATCGGGACTTTTGGCTACGAGCAGTACTTC. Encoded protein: CASSIGTFGYEQYF.

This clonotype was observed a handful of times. The CDR3 loop is CASSLRQGGREQYF. DNA for the CDR3: TGTGCCAGCAGTTTAAGACAGGGTGGGAGGGAGCAGTACTTC. The chain carries TRBV2 and TRBJ2-7; possibly TRBD1 for D (7 bases). The CDR3 covers 14 residues. Germline-derived CDR1 and CDR2 are SNHLY and FYNNEI. Trimming shortened V by 5 bases and J by 7 bases, and 18 bases separated the two germline ends.

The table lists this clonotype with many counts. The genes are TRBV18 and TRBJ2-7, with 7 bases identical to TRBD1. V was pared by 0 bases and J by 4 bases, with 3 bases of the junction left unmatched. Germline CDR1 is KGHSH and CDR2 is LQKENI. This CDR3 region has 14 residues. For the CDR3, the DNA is TGTGCCAGCTCACCACCGGGGGACAGATACGAGCAGTACTTC. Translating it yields CASSPPGDRYEQYF.

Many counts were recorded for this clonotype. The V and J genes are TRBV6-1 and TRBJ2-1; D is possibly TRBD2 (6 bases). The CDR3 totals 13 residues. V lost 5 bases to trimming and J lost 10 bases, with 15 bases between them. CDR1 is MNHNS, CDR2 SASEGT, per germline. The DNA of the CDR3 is TGTGCCAGCAGTCTCCGGCCGGGGGAAGAGCAGTTCTTC. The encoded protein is CASSLRPGEEQFF.

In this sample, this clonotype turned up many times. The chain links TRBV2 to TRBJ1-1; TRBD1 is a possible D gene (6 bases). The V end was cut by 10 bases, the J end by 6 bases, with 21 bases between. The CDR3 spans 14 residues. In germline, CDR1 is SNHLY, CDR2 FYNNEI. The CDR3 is CATKGGRGDAEAFF. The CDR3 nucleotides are TGTGCCACAAAAGGGGGGCGGGGTGATGCTGAAGCTTTCTTT.

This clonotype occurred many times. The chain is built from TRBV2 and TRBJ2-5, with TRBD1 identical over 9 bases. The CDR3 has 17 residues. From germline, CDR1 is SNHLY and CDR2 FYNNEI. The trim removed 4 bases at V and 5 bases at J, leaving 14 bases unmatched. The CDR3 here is CASSVTSPGTGKETQYF. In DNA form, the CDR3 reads TGTGCCAGCAGTGTTACTTCCCCCGGGACAGGGAAGGAGACCCAGTACTTC.

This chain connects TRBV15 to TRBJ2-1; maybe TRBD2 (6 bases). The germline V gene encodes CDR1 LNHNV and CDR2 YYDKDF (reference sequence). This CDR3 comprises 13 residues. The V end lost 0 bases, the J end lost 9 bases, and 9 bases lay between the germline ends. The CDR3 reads CATSRDGGAEQFF. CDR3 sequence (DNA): TGTGCCACCAGCAGAGATGGAGGGGCTGAGCAGTTCTTC.

CDR3 coding DNA: TGTGCCAGCAGCTTGGCCCGGGTGGGCACTGAAGCTTTCTTT. Its translation is CASSLARVGTEAFF. This chain uses TRBV5-4 with TRBJ1-1; D is unclear. Trimming took off 0 bases at V and 4 bases at J, with 10 bases between the two ends. CDR3 length: 14 amino acids. Per the germline V gene, CDR1 is SGHNT and CDR2 is YYREEE (reference sequence).

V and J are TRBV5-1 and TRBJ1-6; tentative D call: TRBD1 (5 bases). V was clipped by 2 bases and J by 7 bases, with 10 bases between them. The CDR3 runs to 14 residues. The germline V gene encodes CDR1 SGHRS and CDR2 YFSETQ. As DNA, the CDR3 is TGCGCCAGCAGCTTAAGAGGGGCCAATTCACCCCTCCACTTT. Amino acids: CASSLRGANSPLHF.

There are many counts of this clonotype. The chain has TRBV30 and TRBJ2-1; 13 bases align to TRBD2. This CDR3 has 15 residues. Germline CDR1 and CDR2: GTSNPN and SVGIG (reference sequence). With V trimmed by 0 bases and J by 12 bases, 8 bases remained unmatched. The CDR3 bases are TGTGCCTGGAGTGTACTAGCGGGAGGGACCTCTGGGCAGTTCTTC. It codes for CAWSVLAGGTSGQFF.

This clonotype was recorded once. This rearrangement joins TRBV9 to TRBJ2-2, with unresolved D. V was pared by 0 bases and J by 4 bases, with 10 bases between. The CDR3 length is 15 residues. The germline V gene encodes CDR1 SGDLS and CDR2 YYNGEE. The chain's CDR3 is CASSVEGQSTGELFF. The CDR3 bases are TGTGCCAGCAGCGTAGAAGGCCAATCCACCGGGGAGCTGTTTTTT.

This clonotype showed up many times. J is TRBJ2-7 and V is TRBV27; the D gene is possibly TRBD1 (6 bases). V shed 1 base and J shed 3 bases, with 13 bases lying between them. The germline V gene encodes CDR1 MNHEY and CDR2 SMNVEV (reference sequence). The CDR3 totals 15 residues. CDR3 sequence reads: CASSLLAGAIYEQYF. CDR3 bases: TGTGCCAGCAGTTTATTGGCAGGGGCAATCTACGAGCAGTACTTC.

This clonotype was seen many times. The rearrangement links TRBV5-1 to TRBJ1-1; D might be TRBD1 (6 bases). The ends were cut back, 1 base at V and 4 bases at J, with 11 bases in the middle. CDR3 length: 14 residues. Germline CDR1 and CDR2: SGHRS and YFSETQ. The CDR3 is CASSLRGGGTEAFF. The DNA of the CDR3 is TGCGCCAGCAGCTTGCGGGGAGGGGGCACTGAAGCTTTCTTT.

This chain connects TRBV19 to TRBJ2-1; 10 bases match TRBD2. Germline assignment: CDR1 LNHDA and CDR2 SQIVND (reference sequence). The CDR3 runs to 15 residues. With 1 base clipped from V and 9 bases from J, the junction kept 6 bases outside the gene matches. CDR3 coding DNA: TGTGCCAGTAGTATAGGGCTAGCGGGAGTCACTGAGCAGTTCTTC. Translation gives CASSIGLAGVTEQFF.

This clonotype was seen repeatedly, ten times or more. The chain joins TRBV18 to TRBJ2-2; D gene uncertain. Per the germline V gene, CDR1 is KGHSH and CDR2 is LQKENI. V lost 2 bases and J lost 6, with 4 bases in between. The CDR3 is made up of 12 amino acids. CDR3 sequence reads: CASSPWPGELFF. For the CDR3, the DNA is TGTGCCAGCTCACCATGGCCCGGGGAGCTGTTTTTT.

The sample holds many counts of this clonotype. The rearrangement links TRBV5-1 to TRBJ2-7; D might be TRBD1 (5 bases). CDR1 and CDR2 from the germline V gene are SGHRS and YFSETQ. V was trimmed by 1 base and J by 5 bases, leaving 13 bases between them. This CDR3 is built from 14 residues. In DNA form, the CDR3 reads TGCGCCAGCAGCTTGTCGACAGATAGCAACGAGCAGTACTTC. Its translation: CASSLSTDSNEQYF. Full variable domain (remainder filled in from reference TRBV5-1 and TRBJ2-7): KAGVTQTPRYLIKTRGQQVTLSCSPISGHRSVSWYQQTPGQGLQFLFEYFSETQRNKGNFPGRFSGRQFSNSRSEMNVSTLELGDSALYLCASSLSTDSNEQYFGPGTRLTVT.

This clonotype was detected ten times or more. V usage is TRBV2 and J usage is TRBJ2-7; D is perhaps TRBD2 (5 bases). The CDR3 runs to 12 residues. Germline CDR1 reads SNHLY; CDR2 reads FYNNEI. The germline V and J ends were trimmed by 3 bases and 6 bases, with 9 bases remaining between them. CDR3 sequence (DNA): TGTGCCAGCAGTGAGTCTAGCCGCGAGCAGTACTTC. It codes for CASSESSREQYF.

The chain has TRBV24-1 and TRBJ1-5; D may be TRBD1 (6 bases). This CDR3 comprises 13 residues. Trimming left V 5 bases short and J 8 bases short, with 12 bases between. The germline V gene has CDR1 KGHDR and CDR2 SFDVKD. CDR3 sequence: CATSAAGGEPQHF. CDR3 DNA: TGTGCCACCAGTGCCGCGGGGGGCGAGCCCCAGCATTTT.

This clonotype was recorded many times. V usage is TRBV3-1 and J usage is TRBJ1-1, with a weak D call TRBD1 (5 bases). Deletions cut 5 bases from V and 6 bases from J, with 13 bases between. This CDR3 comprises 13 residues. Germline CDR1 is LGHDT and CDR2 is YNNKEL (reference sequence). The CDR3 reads CASSNQGLSEAFF. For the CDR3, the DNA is TGTGCCAGCAGCAACCAGGGACTCTCTGAAGCTTTCTTT.

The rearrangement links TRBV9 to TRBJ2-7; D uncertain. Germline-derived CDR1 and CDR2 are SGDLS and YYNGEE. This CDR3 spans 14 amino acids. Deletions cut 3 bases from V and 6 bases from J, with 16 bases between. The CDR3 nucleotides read TGTGCCAGCAGCGCCACATACACACTCAGCGAGCAGTACTTC. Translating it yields CASSATYTLSEQYF. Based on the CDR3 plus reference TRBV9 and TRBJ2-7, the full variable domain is DSGVTQTPKHLITATGQRVTLRCSPRSGDLSVYWYQQSLDQGLQFLIQYYNGEERAKGNILERFSAQQFPDLHSELNLSSLELGDSALYFCASSATYTLSEQYFGPGTRLTVT.